This T cell receptor (beta chain) appears in the sequencing data of a study of blood T cell repertoires in COVID-19. Produced via immunoSEQ multiplex PCR; TCRdb's table is partial and in-frame only. Here the sample spans some 150,000 clones, about 86% being singletons. There are 14 residues in the CDR3. CDR1 is MNHEY, CDR2 SVGAGI, per germline. V was pared by 4 bases and J by 9 bases, with 16 bases between. The clonotype originates from a man between 18 and 35 years old with active or convalescent COVID-19. The chain links TRBV6-5 to TRBJ1-5; no clear D gene. The sequenced sample was peripheral blood. The CDR3 region is CASSSREGRGPQHF. Here the CDR3 DNA reads TGTGCCAGCAGTTCGCGCGAAGGGCGGGGGCCCCAGCATTTT.